This T cell receptor beta chain appears in the sequencing data of a study of a mutant IDH1 vaccine in newly diagnosed glioma. Study in general: With temozolomide cycles, or 4-6 weeks after radiotherapy alone, vaccination was started. Earlier therapy was either radiotherapy, temozolomide, or both, and most got both.

Turning to this clone: Antigen unknown.

Libraries were prepared by immunoSEQ multiplex PCR; TCRdb keeps only in-frame clonotypes and omits some of them. The sample consists of about 25,000 clones, 77% of them appearing once. Documented time point: week 5, during vaccination. Doses comprised 300 ug of mutant IDH1 20-mer peptide each, plus topical imiquimod. Sequences were derived from PBMCs, sampled from a glioma patient whose treatment included an IDH1 peptide vaccine. The sequence was obtained from a middle-aged man with glioma.

CDR3 sequence (DNA): TGTGCCAGCAGTCCCCTGCCCGGGACAAGCTCCTACAATGAGCAGTTCTTC. Its translation is CASSPLPGTSSYNEQFF. The chain links TRBV28 to TRBJ2-1, with a weak D call TRBD1 (6 bases). Germline V gene sequence: CDR1 MDHEN, CDR2 SYDVKM. V shed 5 bases and J shed 0 bases, with 17 bases lying between them. This CDR3 contains 17 residues.